One sample yielded the 32 T cell receptor beta chains listed below, sequenced in a study of shared clonotypes between healthy human individuals. TCRdb's copy holds only in-frame clones and misses some; the assay was immunoSEQ multiplex PCR. The data show fewer than 400,000 clones, 74% seen once. The specimen was memory CD4+ T cells sorted from blood. As to subset: CD45RA-negative fraction. These receptors were collected from a man aged 25 to 40 in good health.

V usage is TRBV5-1 and J usage is TRBJ2-1; no definite D call. Trimming took off 4 bases at V and 0 bases at J, with 14 bases between the two ends. CDR3 length: 16 residues. Germline CDR1 and CDR2: SGHRS and YFSETQ. The CDR3: CASSLTLPSSYNEQFF. In DNA form, the CDR3 reads TGCGCCAGCAGCCTAACCCTCCCGAGCTCCTACAATGAGCAGTTCTTC.

A single count supports this clone. The rearrangement uses TRBV9 and TRBJ1-5, with D tentatively TRBD1 (5 bases). CDR3 length: 13 residues. Germline V gene sequence: CDR1 SGDLS, CDR2 YYNGEE. V was clipped by 3 bases and J by 6 bases, with 10 bases between them. CDR3 bases: TGTGCCAGCAGCGCCTTCCAGGGTCAGCCCCAGCATTTT. Translation gives CASSAFQGQPQHF.

The genes are TRBV6-6 and TRBJ2-1; TRBD1 matches 7 bases. CDR3 length: 12 amino acids. CDR1 is MNHNY and CDR2 is SVGAGI in the germline V gene (reference sequence). V lost 7 bases, J lost 7 bases, and 4 bases stayed unmatched. The CDR3 DNA reads as TGTGCCAGCATAGGGGGCGTAAATGAGCAGTTCTTC. Translated, it gives CASIGGVNEQFF.

The chain carries TRBV29-1 and TRBJ2-1; 7 bases align to TRBD2. The CDR3 is 14 amino acids. With 4 bases clipped from V and 9 bases from J, the junction kept 12 bases outside the gene matches. The germline V gene has CDR1 SQVTM and CDR2 ANQGSEA. CDR3 sequence: CSVGPRAGLGEQFF. Here the CDR3 DNA reads TGCAGCGTTGGACCGAGAGCGGGATTGGGTGAGCAGTTCTTC.

The V call is TRBV18, the J call TRBJ2-7; 11 nucleotides line up with TRBD2. The germline V gene has CDR1 KGHSH and CDR2 LQKENI. The CDR3 extends over 17 amino acids. V was clipped by 6 bases and J by 5 bases; unmatched bases: 15. CDR3 in amino acids: CASSLIEGSGRADEQYF. In DNA form, the CDR3 reads TGTGCCAGCTCGCTCATCGAGGGTAGCGGGAGGGCAGACGAGCAGTACTTC.

The chain combines TRBV23-1 with TRBJ1-5; 7 nucleotides line up with TRBD1. TRBV23-1 is given ORF status, its function remaining uncertain. The CDR3 covers 21 residues. After removal of 1 base from V and 2 bases from J, the junction contained 20 bases not matched to a gene. CDR3 in DNA: TGCGCCAGCAGTCAATTATCGTATGGGCGGACAGGCTTTTTGGGCAATCAGCCCCAGCATTTT. Protein product: CASSQLSYGRTGFLGNQPQHF.

The chain joins TRBV28 to TRBJ1-5, with 7 bases matching TRBD1. V trimming: 7 bases; J trimming: 7 bases; junction bases outside the gene matches: 7. CDR1 and CDR2 (germline): MDHEN, SYDVKM. This CDR3 region has 13 residues. The CDR3 here is CASTQQGLQPQHF. CDR3 DNA sequence: TGTGCCAGCACTCAACAGGGGTTACAGCCCCAGCATTTT.

V usage is TRBV7-2 and J usage is TRBJ2-7; 7 nucleotides align to TRBD2. This CDR3 has 14 residues. Germline V gene sequence: CDR1 SGHTA, CDR2 FQGNSA. V lost 3 bases and J lost 4; bases outside the gene matches: 6. CDR3 residues: CASSFPGTIYEQYF. As DNA, the CDR3 is TGTGCCAGCAGCTTTCCCGGGACTATTTACGAGCAGTACTTC.

This clone was observed a handful of times. Other DNA sequences within the sample encode an identical CDR3. The chain is built from TRBV7-3 and TRBJ2-1; D remains ambiguous. Germline CDR1 is SGHTA and CDR2 is FQGTGA. The CDR3 is made up of 13 amino acids. Trimming cost V 5 bases and J 2 bases, with 7 bases left between them. Written as DNA, the CDR3 is TGTGCCAGCAGCGTCGGAGCCTACAATGAGCAGTTCTTC. Translated: CASSVGAYNEQFF.

The gene calls are TRBV25-1 and TRBJ1-1, with a possible D match to TRBD1 (5 bases). The V and J ends lost 3 bases and 2 bases respectively, with 13 bases between them. The CDR3 sequence is 15 residues long. Germline V gene sequence: CDR1 MGHDK, CDR2 SYGVNS. Written as DNA, the CDR3 is TGTGCCAGCAGTGAGCACCGGGGCGAAAACACTGAAGCTTTCTTT. This encodes CASSEHRGENTEAFF. Based on the CDR3 plus reference TRBV25-1 and TRBJ1-1, the full variable domain is EADIYQTPRYLVIGTGKKITLECSQTMGHDKMYWYQQDPGMELHLIHYSYGVNSTEKGDLSSESTVSRIRTEHFPLTLESARPSHTSQYLCASSEHRGENTEAFFGQGTRLTVV.

The rearrangement links TRBV5-1 to TRBJ2-5; TRBD2 matches 11 bases. The CDR3 has 16 residues. Germline CDR1 reads SGHRS; CDR2 reads YFSETQ. The ends lost 0 bases at V and 2 bases at J; junction bases unmatched: 3. This CDR3 reads CASSLAGLADQETQYF. CDR3 nucleotides: TGCGCCAGCAGCTTGGCGGGACTAGCGGATCAAGAGACCCAGTACTTC. The entire variable domain, with the rest obtained from reference TRBV5-1 and TRBJ2-5, is as follows: KAGVTQTPRYLIKTRGQQVTLSCSPISGHRSVSWYQQTPGQGLQFLFEYFSETQRNKGNFPGRFSGRQFSNSRSEMNVSTLELGDSALYLCASSLAGLADQETQYFGPGTRLLVL.

The chain is built from TRBV6-6 and TRBJ2-7; 9 positions match TRBD1. CDR3 length: 14 residues. With V trimmed by 6 bases and J by 5 bases, 8 bases remained unmatched. Germline CDR1 is MNHNY and CDR2 is SVGAGI (reference sequence). CDR3 DNA: TGTGCCAGCAGCAGGGGGACAGGGTTTAACGAGCAGTACTTC. Its protein is CASSRGTGFNEQYF.

DNA for the CDR3: TGCGCCAGCAGCCAAGATGTACGACTAGCGGGATTTTATGAGCAGTTCTTC. As protein: CASSQDVRLAGFYEQFF. The V and J genes are TRBV4-1 and TRBJ2-1, with TRBD2 matching over 11 bases. The CDR3 has 17 residues. Germline loops: CDR1 MGHRA, CDR2 YSYEKL. J lost 8 bases, V lost 0 bases, and 9 bases had no gene match.

CDR3 DNA: TGTGCCAGCAGCTCGCTCGCTGCCGGGACAGGGGGCTACGAGCAGTACTTC. This sequence encodes CASSSLAAGTGGYEQYF. V usage is TRBV7-8 and J usage is TRBJ2-7, with 11 bases lining up with TRBD1. Germline loops: CDR1 SGHVS, CDR2 FQNEAQ. The CDR3 contains 17 residues. With 4 bases clipped from V and 3 bases from J, the junction kept 11 bases outside the gene matches.

With regard to this clone: Being one base from a much bigger clone, this may be a read error. This sample also contains other DNA sequences that code for the same CDR3. V gene TRBV19 combines with J gene TRBJ1-1; D unclear. The CDR3 spans 13 residues. Germline CDR1 LNHDA, CDR2 SQIVND (reference sequence). The V gene lost 7 bases and the J gene lost 0 bases, with 9 bases spanning the gap. As DNA, the CDR3 is TGTGCCAGTACTGGGCACATGAACACTGAAGCTTTCTTT. Translating gives CASTGHMNTEAFF. Variable domain in full (rest from reference TRBV19 and TRBJ1-1): DGGITQSPKYLFRKEGQNVTLSCEQNLNHDAMYWYRQDPGQGLRLIYYSQIVNDFQKGDIAEGYSVSREKKESFPLTVTSAQKNPTAFYLCASTGHMNTEAFFGQGTRLTVV.

The chain is built from TRBV30 and TRBJ2-3; 7 bases are shared with TRBD2. Germline V gene lookup returns CDR1 GTSNPN and CDR2 SVGIG (reference sequence). The CDR3 has 16 amino acids. Trimming cost V 4 bases and J 1 base; bases outside gene matches: 11. The CDR3 region is CAWTSLAGRGTDTQYF. CDR3 nucleotide sequence: TGTGCCTGGACCAGTCTGGCGGGGAGGGGCACAGATACGCAGTATTTT. Filled out from reference TRBV30 and TRBJ2-3, the complete variable domain reads SQTIHQWPATLVQPVGSPLSLECTVEGTSNPNLYWYRQAAGRGLQLLFYSVGIGQISSEVPQNLSASRPQDRQFILSSKKLLLSDSGFYLCAWTSLAGRGTDTQYFGPGTRLTVL.

J is TRBJ2-1 and V is TRBV18; TRBD2 matches at 10 bases. V lost 2 bases to trimming and J lost 8 bases; unmatched junction nucleotides: 12. The CDR3 runs to 17 residues. Germline V gene sequence: CDR1 KGHSH, CDR2 LQKENI. Here the CDR3 DNA reads TGTGCCAGCTCACCATGGGCTAGCGGGAGAGGTTGGGATGAGCAGTTCTTC. Its translation is CASSPWASGRGWDEQFF.

This clone turned up a few times. Written as DNA, the CDR3 is TGTGCCAGCAGCGCTTTTATGAGCAATCAGCCCCAGCATTTT. This translates into CASSAFMSNQPQHF. The chain carries TRBV27 and TRBJ1-5; D remains unclear. Germline V gives CDR1 MNHEY, CDR2 SMNVEV (reference sequence). The CDR3 covers 14 residues. With 6 bases removed from V and 1 base from J, the gap between germline ends came to 10 bases.

On this clone: Other DNA sequences in the sample encode the same CDR3. V usage is TRBV6-5 and J usage is TRBJ2-2, with D unclear. The CDR3 is 11 amino acids. V lost 5 bases and J 7 bases, leaving 5 bases between the germline ends. CDR1 and CDR2 (germline): MNHEY, SVGAGI. The CDR3 coding sequence is TGTGCCAGCAGTCAAGGCGGGGAGCTGTTTTTT. Its protein is CASSQGGELFF.

The V call is TRBV2, the J call TRBJ2-7; a possible D gene is TRBD2 (6 bases). The V and J ends lost 0 bases and 9 bases respectively, with 12 bases between them. The CDR3 contains 13 residues. From germline, CDR1 is SNHLY and CDR2 FYNNEI. CDR3 in amino acids: CASSEAGRGGQYF. CDR3 coding DNA: TGTGCCAGCAGTGAAGCTGGGCGGGGCGGGCAGTACTTC.

The genes are TRBV15 and TRBJ2-5; a weak D match, TRBD2 (5 bases). V lost 8 bases to trimming and J lost 5 bases, with 12 bases between them. Germline CDR1 and CDR2: LNHNV and YYDKDF (reference sequence). The CDR3 contains 12 residues. CDR3 coding DNA: TGTGCCACCGGAGAGGGTGGGGAGACCCAGTACTTC. Protein product: CATGEGGETQYF.

The chain is built from TRBV6-6 and TRBJ1-3; D is undetermined. Trimming stripped 3 bases from V and 1 base from J, with 10 bases between. Germline V CDR1 and CDR2: MNHNY, SVGAGI (reference sequence). The CDR3 is 15 amino acids. The CDR3 sequence is CASSYRAGSGNTIYF. The CDR3 DNA reads TGTGCCAGCAGTTATCGGGCGGGTTCTGGAAACACCATATATTTT.

The chain combines TRBV6-1 with TRBJ2-3, with D possibly being TRBD1 (5 bases). Trimming removed 2 bases at V and 7 bases at J, with 10 bases between. The length of the CDR3 is 13 residues. CDR1 is MNHNS, CDR2 SASEGT, per germline. In DNA, the CDR3 is TGTGCCAGCAGTGAACTGCAGGGTAATACGCAGTATTTT. This gives the protein CASSELQGNTQYF.

The J gene is TRBJ2-1, the V gene TRBV5-4; TRBD2 agrees at 8 bases. Germline loops: CDR1 SGHNT, CDR2 YYREEE (reference sequence). Trimming took 3 bases from V and 6 from J; bases not matched to a gene: 11. CDR3 length equals 16 residues. The CDR3 region is CASSSGGGAVGNEQFF. DNA of the CDR3: TGTGCCAGCAGCTCGGGGGGGGGAGCCGTAGGCAATGAGCAGTTCTTC.

In regard to this clone: A clone one base away is much larger, so this may be a read error. The chain carries TRBV19 and TRBJ2-7; possible D gene TRBD1, 6 bases. The germline CDR1 and CDR2 sequences are LNHDA and SQIVND (reference sequence). This CDR3 comprises 13 residues. V was pared by 6 bases and J by 0 bases, with 9 bases between. The CDR3 loop reads CASRRQASYEQYF. DNA for the CDR3: TGTGCCAGTAGGAGACAGGCCTCCTACGAGCAGTACTTC.

This clone was seen many times. This chain joins TRBV9 and TRBJ2-1; TRBD1 or TRBD2 may be the D gene (6 bases each). The CDR3 runs to 14 residues. V was cut by 6 bases and J by 9 bases, with 19 bases left in between. Germline V gene lookup returns CDR1 SGDLS and CDR2 YYNGEE. The CDR3, as DNA: TGTGCCAGCACGGGGGTCCTTGGGGGCGTTGAGCAGTTCTTC. Its translation is CASTGVLGGVEQFF.

The chain combines TRBV27 with TRBJ2-3; TRBD2 matches 7 bases. The CDR3 runs to 18 residues. The V gene end was trimmed by 2 bases and the J gene end by 0 bases; junction bases not matched to a gene: 11. Germline CDR1 reads MNHEY; CDR2 reads SMNVEV (reference sequence). DNA for the CDR3: TGTGCCAGCAGTTTACGTGGGAGGGCCTTGTCCAGCACAGATACGCAGTATTTT. It encodes CASSLRGRALSSTDTQYF.

This sequence joins TRBV29-1 and TRBJ1-1; D is possibly TRBD1 (6 bases). V was trimmed by 4 bases and J by 5 bases, leaving 17 bases between them. Germline V gene data show CDR1 as SQVTM and CDR2 as ANQGSEA. CDR3 length equals 14 residues. The CDR3 DNA sequence: TGCAGCGTTGCCCCCGGGGGGGGCAAAACTGAAGCTTTCTTT. Amino acids: CSVAPGGGKTEAFF.

The gene calls are TRBV7-6 and TRBJ2-6, with a weak D call TRBD2 (5 bases). Germline CDR1 reads SGHVS; CDR2 reads FNYEAQ. Trimming took off 5 bases at V and 2 bases at J, with 10 bases between the two ends. This CDR3 comprises 15 residues. The CDR3 spells CASSPGITGANVLTF. The DNA of the CDR3 is TGTGCCAGCAGCCCGGGGATTACTGGGGCCAACGTCCTGACTTTC.

The rearrangement joins TRBV19 to TRBJ1-1; D uncertain. Germline V gene sequence: CDR1 LNHDA, CDR2 SQIVND (reference sequence). This CDR3 is 14 amino acids long. The V and J ends lost 5 bases and 0 bases respectively, with 10 bases between them. CDR3 bases: TGTGCCAGTAGTTTGACACTTTTGAACACTGAAGCTTTCTTT. Residues: CASSLTLLNTEAFF. The whole variable domain, remainder taken from reference TRBV19 and TRBJ1-1, is DGGITQSPKYLFRKEGQNVTLSCEQNLNHDAMYWYRQDPGQGLRLIYYSQIVNDFQKGDIAEGYSVSREKKESFPLTVTSAQKNPTAFYLCASSLTLLNTEAFFGQGTRLTVV.

This clone occurred many times. V and J are TRBV5-4 and TRBJ1-2; no clear D. The CDR3 contains 15 residues. V gave up 4 bases and J gave up 7 bases, with 20 bases separating them. The germline gives CDR1 SGHNT, CDR2 YYREEE (reference sequence). The CDR3 DNA follows: TGTGCCAGCAGCCGCCAGGCGCCAACAGCGGCTGGCTACACCTTC. Protein sequence: CASSRQAPTAAGYTF.

This clone was detected only once. This chain connects TRBV7-8 to TRBJ1-1; 8 nucleotides line up with TRBD1. Trimming at V came to 3 bases and at J to 5 bases, leaving 5 bases not matched to a gene. CDR1 and CDR2 (germline): SGHVS, FQNEAQ. The CDR3 has 14 amino acids. The CDR3 DNA reads TGTGCCAGCAGCTTTGGACAGGGAAGAACTGAAGCTTTCTTT. Translating it yields CASSFGQGRTEAFF.